Each of the 6 T cell receptor beta chains below was sequenced from the same sample in a study of tissue T cells after allogeneic stem cell transplantation. The table came from immunoSEQ multiplex PCR; TCRdb's copy has only in-frame clones and leaves some out. Of roughly 50,000 clones in the sample, roughly 75% were seen once. Source material: sorted cells pooled from one or two spleens. Every receptor here comes from a pool of C57BL/6 mice in good health.

Worth noting for this clone: The gene names here belong to mouse. The read halts 1 residue ahead of the CDR3 end, with the missing end drawn from the germline J gene. The rearrangement joins TRBV13-3 to TRBJ2-7; 9 bases match TRBD1. Germline values: CDR1 NNHDY, CDR2 SYVADS. This CDR3 is built from 12 residues. The V gene end was trimmed by 5 bases and the J gene end by 3 bases; junction bases not matched to a gene: 0. The sequenced CDR3 bases are TGTGCCAGCAGGGGACAGGGCTATGAACAGTAC. This sequence encodes CASRGQGYEQY. The full CDR3 reads CASRGQGYEQYF.

Regarding this clone: Germline and genes here are mouse. Coverage ceases 1 residue before the CDR3 finishes, and the germline J gene fills in the end. The chain couples TRBV13-1 to TRBJ2-2; unclear D gene. The CDR3 runs 14 residues. V gave up 2 bases and J gave up 1 base, with 6 bases separating them. In germline, CDR1 is NSHNY, CDR2 SYGAGN. The CDR3 loop reads CASSETLNTGQLYF. CDR3 DNA, as far as it was read: TGTGCCAGCAGTGAGACATTAAACACCGGGCAGCTCTAC.

With respect to this clone: The genes and germline here are from mouse. The CDR3 extends 1 residue past the end of the read, so its final part is completed from the germline J gene. The chain carries TRBV5 and TRBJ2-3; 13 bases match TRBD2. The V gene's germline CDR1 is LGHNA and CDR2 YNLKQL (reference sequence). V lost 2 bases to trimming and J lost 2 bases; unmatched junction nucleotides: 7. This CDR3 is built from 18 residues. CDR3 protein: CASSQLRDWGGVAETLYF. The part of the CDR3 DNA that was read is TGTGCCAGCAGCCAATTGCGGGACTGGGGGGGAGTTGCAGAAACGCTGTAT.

This clone has a handful of counts. The genes are named according to mouse. The sequenced fragment ends 1 residue before the CDR3 boundary, so the rest is inferred from the germline J gene. The chain links TRBV19 to TRBJ2-1; D tentatively fits TRBD1 or TRBD2 (6 bases each). The germline V and J ends were trimmed by 1 base and 5 bases, with 10 bases remaining between them. Germline V lookup: CDR1 FNHDT, CDR2 SITEND (reference sequence). This CDR3 comprises 14 residues. The CDR3 protein is CASSITGANAEQFF. The CDR3 bases that were read are TGTGCCAGCAGTATAACGGGGGCCAATGCTGAGCAGTTC.

Turning to this clone: The genes are named according to mouse. The sequence runs out 1 residue before the end of the CDR3; the remainder is reconstructed from the germline J gene. This chain joins TRBV5 and TRBJ2-3; 8 positions agree with TRBD2. Germline V gene lookup returns CDR1 LGHNA and CDR2 YNLKQL (reference sequence). This CDR3 comprises 14 residues. With 5 bases clipped from V and 1 base from J, the junction kept 2 bases outside the gene matches. The CDR3 sequence: CASSETGGAETLYF. The CDR3 DNA, read in part, is TGTGCCAGCAGCGAGACTGGGGGTGCAGAAACGCTGTAT.

Note on this clone: Gene names and germline match the mouse. The CDR3 end falls 1 residue outside the read, so it is completed with the germline J gene. Other DNA sequences from this sample encode an identical CDR3 as well. The V and J genes are TRBV12-2 and TRBJ2-5; no clear D gene. V was pared by 0 bases and J by 0 bases, with 3 bases between. CDR1 and CDR2 from the germline V gene are SGHLS and HYDKME. This CDR3 spans 13 amino acids. The CDR3: CASSLGNQDTQYF. The CDR3 DNA, read in part, is TGTGCCAGCTCTCTCGGAAACCAAGACACCCAGTAC.